The rows below give T cell receptor beta chains drawn from one sample of a study of cytomegalovirus exposure and HLA in healthy donors. The repertoire was sequenced with immunoSEQ multiplex PCR; TCRdb's copy has only in-frame clones and lacks some. The sample includes 90,000 to 110,000 clones, around 75% of them seen just once. The sequenced sample consisted of PBMCs. Source of these receptors: a man in his forties in good health and CMV-seronegative. CDR3s include the opening cysteine and the closing phenylalanine or tryptophan. A D gene is named only where the DNA matches it firmly. A row's size may be missing; if present it is once, few, many or a size class.

clone_size,j_call,d_call,cdr3_length,v_call,cdr3_aa,cdr3_nt
few,TRBJ2-1,TRBD1,16,TRBV13,CASSPKRTGGGYEQFF,TGTGCCAGCAGCCCCAAGCGGACAGGGGGCGGGTATGAGCAGTTCTTC
NA,TRBJ2-5,TRBD2,13,TRBV29-1,CSVGTSGSETQYF,TGCAGCGTTGGGACTAGCGGGAGCGAGACCCAGTACTTC
NA,TRBJ2-7,NA,12,TRBV29-1,CSVRRGTYEQYF,TGCAGCGTCCGGAGGGGAACGTACGAGCAGTACTTC
NA,TRBJ1-1,NA,17,TRBV27,CASSPGGRWVFGTEAFF,TGTGCCAGCAGTCCCGGAGGGAGGTGGGTCTTTGGGACTGAAGCTTTCTTT
NA,TRBJ1-5,NA,15,TRBV19,CASSMNRYSNQPQHF,TGTGCCAGTAGTATGAACAGGTATAGCAATCAGCCCCAGCATTTT
few,TRBJ2-1,TRBD1,15,TRBV27,CASSLWGQAFNEQFF,TGTGCCAGCAGTTTATGGGGACAGGCTTTCAATGAGCAGTTCTTC
NA,TRBJ2-7,TRBD1,14,TRBV6-1,CASSSTGESYEQYF,TGTGCCAGCAGTTCAACAGGGGAGTCCTACGAGCAGTACTTC
NA,TRBJ2-6,NA,15,TRBV28,CASSLPGAGANVLTF,TGTGCCAGCAGTTTACCCGGGGCTGGGGCCAACGTCCTGACTTTC
NA,TRBJ2-5,TRBD2,20,TRBV5-4,CASSPRGGVLEGESGETQYF,TGTGCCAGCAGCCCTCGGGGGGGAGTGCTCGAGGGGGAGAGTGGGGAGACCCAGTACTTC
few,TRBJ1-3,NA,16,TRBV6-5,CASSYQSARGGNTIYF,TGTGCCAGCAGTTACCAGTCAGCCAGGGGTGGAAACACCATATATTTT
NA,TRBJ2-7,NA,14,TRBV6-5,CASSYSDSGYEQYF,TGTGCCAGCAGTTACTCAGACAGTGGCTACGAGCAGTACTTC